The 9 T cell receptor beta chains listed next were all sequenced from one sample in a study of radiotherapy plus CTLA-4 blockade in lung cancer. Using immunoSEQ multiplex PCR, the repertoire was profiled, and TCRdb retains in-frame clones only, with some absent. The sample includes about 85,000 clones, 86% of them seen just once. The material was peripheral blood, obtained from a patient treated with radiotherapy plus ipilimumab. These receptors were obtained from a human donor with non-small cell lung cancer who had a partial response to radiotherapy plus ipilimumab.

CDR3 sequence reads: CASSRLAANEQFF. The CDR3 DNA follows: TGTGCCAGTAGCAGACTAGCGGCCAATGAGCAGTTCTTC. The chain employs TRBV19 and TRBJ2-1; the match to TRBD2 covers 9 bases. The germline V gene encodes CDR1 LNHDA and CDR2 SQIVND (reference sequence). The CDR3 totals 13 residues. The V gene end was trimmed by 6 bases and the J gene end by 6 bases; junction bases not matched to a gene: 3.

J is TRBJ1-2 and V is TRBV2; D uncertain. Per the germline V gene, CDR1 is SNHLY and CDR2 is FYNNEI. Between the trimmed V and J ends, which lost 7 bases and 13 bases, there was a span of 16 bases. CDR3 length equals 11 residues. The CDR3, as DNA: TGTGCCAGCATGGCCCCGAAAAAGTCCACCTTC. It is translated as CASMAPKKSTF.

The V call is TRBV6-5, the J call TRBJ2-1, with 7 bases aligning to TRBD1. With 6 bases clipped from V and 6 bases from J, the junction kept 8 bases outside the gene matches. This CDR3 is built from 14 residues. Germline values: CDR1 MNHEY, CDR2 SVGAGI. The CDR3 spells CASRRGGQSNEQFF. The CDR3 DNA reads TGTGCCAGCAGGAGAGGGGGACAGTCCAATGAGCAGTTCTTC.

This sequence joins TRBV5-4 and TRBJ2-5; weak D call: TRBD2 (5 bases). The better agreement between TRBJ2-7 and the DNA end casts doubt on the J call. Germline V gives CDR1 SGHNT, CDR2 YYREEE (reference sequence). The CDR3 extends over 12 amino acids. For the CDR3, the DNA is TGTGCCAGCAGCCGGACTGAATACGAGCAGTACTTC. Its protein product is CASSRTEYEQYF.

The chain couples TRBV10-3 to TRBJ2-2, with 7 bases fitting TRBD1. V shed 6 bases and J 7 bases; nucleotides not matched to a gene: 5. Germline V CDR1 and CDR2: ENHRY, SYGVKD. This CDR3 has 13 residues. CDR3 DNA: TGTGCCATCAGCGCACAGGGGCTCGGGGAGCTGTTTTTT. It is translated as CAISAQGLGELFF.

This clone was observed once. The chain links TRBV7-3 to TRBJ2-1, with D possibly being TRBD2 (6 bases). The V gene lost 5 bases and the J gene lost 3 bases, with 20 bases spanning the gap. The CDR3 sequence is 17 residues long. Per the germline V gene, CDR1 is SGHTA and CDR2 is FQGTGA. CDR3: CASSPGVWAGGYNEQFF. In DNA, the CDR3 is TGTGCCAGCAGCCCCGGGGTCTGGGCCGGGGGCTACAATGAGCAGTTCTTC. Full variable domain (missing parts from reference TRBV7-3 and TRBJ2-1): GAGVSQTPSNKVTEKGKYVELRCDPISGHTALYWYRQSLGQGPEFLIYFQGTGAADDSGLPNDRFFAVRPEGSVSTLKIQRTERGDSAVYLCASSPGVWAGGYNEQFFGPGTRLTVL.

This clone was counted a few times. This chain connects TRBV7-9 to TRBJ1-4; D may be TRBD1 (6 bases). The CDR3 is 15 residues long. Trimming stripped 3 bases from V and 5 bases from J, with 13 bases between. The germline V gene encodes CDR1 SEHNR and CDR2 FQNEAQ (reference sequence). The CDR3 region is CASSFRGALNEKLFF. The CDR3 coding sequence is TGTGCCAGCAGCTTCCGGGGGGCTCTAAATGAAAAACTGTTTTTT.

The J gene is TRBJ2-7, the V gene TRBV6-5; 11 nucleotides agree with TRBD1. Trimming took 2 bases from V and 5 from J; bases not matched to a gene: 8. There are 16 residues in the CDR3. In germline, CDR1 is MNHEY, CDR2 SVGAGI. CDR3 sequence (DNA): TGTGCCAGCAGTTACATCAGGACAGGGGGCCCCCACGAGCAGTACTTC. Translation gives CASSYIRTGGPHEQYF.

This clone showed up just once. The chain uses TRBV5-4 and TRBJ2-5, with D maybe TRBD1 (6 bases). The germline V gene has CDR1 SGHNT and CDR2 YYREEE (reference sequence). Deletions cut 2 bases from V and 5 bases from J, with 13 bases between. The CDR3 is 14 amino acids. CDR3 protein: CASSFAGAWETQYF. The CDR3 DNA is TGTGCCAGCAGCTTTGCAGGGGCTTGGGAGACCCAGTACTTC.